This entry lists 17 T cell receptor beta chains sequenced from one sample in a study of T cells in Graves' hyperthyroidism and ophthalmopathy (dated by TCRdb to about 2019). To prepare the library, multiplex PCR was applied. Sequencing used an Illumina HiSeq 2000. TCR beta CDR3 regions were amplified from RNA transcripts. The first round of RT-PCR for the TCR CDR3 was performed with the HTBI primer set and the Qiagen OneStep RT-PCR kit. TCRdb handled the public reads itself, with Q25 trimming in fastp and clone calling in MiXCR, and kept productive beta chains. Under each unique CDR3 protein, matching rows form one entry showing the most common genes and DNA. This sample comprises fewer than 800,000 distinct CDR3 sequences, 15% to 20% of them detected only once. The top ten constitute around 8% of the sample. The sequencing sample was made of blood. The origin of the receptors is a man aged 18 to 35 with Graves' hyperthyroidism.

This clonotype has just a few counts. The chain is built from TRBV12-3 or TRBV12-4 and TRBJ1-1, with a weak D call TRBD1 (6 bases). This CDR3 comprises 13 residues. Between the trimmed V and J ends, which lost 8 bases and 4 bases, there was a span of 14 bases. This CDR3 is CASRRGAGTEAFF. CDR3 nucleotides: TGTGCCAGCCGGAGGGGGGCGGGCACTGAAGCTTTCTTT.

This clonotype was found many times. This chain links TRBV29-1 with TRBJ2-7; TRBD2 matches at 12 bases. The J segment lost 4 bases and the V segment lost 6 bases, leaving 10 bases of the junction unmatched. The CDR3 runs to 15 residues. CDR1 and CDR2 (germline): SQVTM, ANQGSEA. CDR3 DNA sequence: TGCAGCGTGATGCCTAGCGGGAGGGCCATATACGAGCAGTACTTC. Translated: CSVMPSGRAIYEQYF.

This rearrangement joins TRBV9 to TRBJ2-4; 7 nucleotides align to TRBD2. CDR1 is SGDLS, CDR2 YYNGEE, per germline. Trimming took 1 base from V and 8 from J; bases not matched to a gene: 9. CDR3 length: 15 amino acids. The chain's CDR3 is CASSVTGGPSHIQYF. The DNA for the CDR3 is TGTGCCAGCAGCGTAACGGGAGGCCCCTCCCACATTCAGTACTTC.

The chain couples TRBV20-1 to TRBJ2-1; 12 bases fit TRBD2. This CDR3 is 16 amino acids long. V gave up 3 bases and J gave up 8 bases; unmatched junction bases: 11. The germline CDR1 and CDR2 sequences are DFQATT and SNEGSKA (reference sequence). The CDR3 region has the DNA TGCAGTGCTAGGACCCTAGCGGGAGGGCTAGAGCATGAGCAGTTCTTC. Protein: CSARTLAGGLEHEQFF.

The chain is built from TRBV7-9 and TRBJ2-2, with TRBD1 identical over 7 bases. The CDR3 runs 15 residues. The germline V gene has CDR1 SEHNR and CDR2 FQNEAQ (reference sequence). The J segment lost 4 bases and the V segment lost 5 bases, leaving 7 bases of the junction unmatched. The chain's CDR3 is CASSPTDRVTGELFF. The CDR3 nucleotides read TGTGCCAGCAGCCCGACCGACAGGGTCACCGGGGAGCTGTTTTTT.

This clonotype was found many times. The V gene is TRBV28, the J gene TRBJ1-4; D gene unclear. V was trimmed by 5 bases and J by 4 bases, leaving 11 bases between them. The germline CDR1 and CDR2 sequences are MDHEN and SYDVKM. The CDR3 spans 14 residues. The CDR3 sequence is CASSARVINEKLFF. The CDR3 region has the DNA TGTGCCAGCAGTGCCCGGGTCATTAATGAAAAACTGTTTTTT. Using reference TRBV28 and TRBJ1-4 for the parts outside the CDR3, the full variable domain is DVKVTQSSRYLVKRTGEKVFLECVQDMDHENMFWYRQDPGLGLRLIYFSYDVKMKEKGDIPEGYSVSREKKERFSLILESASTNQTSMYLCASSARVINEKLFFGSGTQLSVL.

This clonotype was detected many times. This chain joins TRBV28 and TRBJ1-2; no clear D gene. The V end was cut by 6 bases, the J end by 5 bases, with 10 bases between. The CDR3 extends over 12 amino acids. Germline V CDR1 and CDR2: MDHEN, SYDVKM. CDR3 bases: TGTGCCAGCAGGGTAGCCGATTATGGCTACACCTTC. It encodes CASRVADYGYTF.

This clonotype was recorded a few times. This CDR3 is CASSYSMGQSYGYTF. The CDR3 nucleotides read TGTGCCAGCAGTTACTCTATGGGACAGTCCTATGGCTACACCTTC. The rearrangement uses TRBV6-5 and TRBJ1-2, with 7 positions matching TRBD1. The germline V gene encodes CDR1 MNHEY and CDR2 SVGAGI. The V and J ends lost 0 bases and 4 bases, in that order; junction bases with no gene match: 5. This CDR3 contains 15 residues.

The chain links TRBV6-2 or TRBV6-3 to TRBJ1-2, with 7 positions matching TRBD1. CDR3 length: 17 residues. The trim removed 7 bases at V and 2 bases at J, leaving 16 bases unmatched. Per germline, CDR1 MNHEY and CDR2 SVGEGT. CDR3 sequence reads: CASNPVPGTELNYGYTF. CDR3 nucleotides: TGTGCCAGCAATCCTGTACCCGGGACAGAACTAAACTATGGCTACACCTTC.

This clonotype came up once. V usage is TRBV2 and J usage is TRBJ2-3; either TRBD1 or TRBD2 may fit D (5 bases each). The CDR3 spans 12 residues. The germline V gene encodes CDR1 SNHLY and CDR2 FYNNEI. V lost 6 bases and J 6 bases, leaving 10 bases between the germline ends. In DNA form, the CDR3 reads TGTGCCAGCAGCGGGGACGGGGATACGCAGTATTTT. Its protein is CASSGDGDTQYF.

This clonotype was seen a handful of times. The V call is TRBV20-1, the J call TRBJ2-1; no firm D call. The V end was cut by 5 bases, the J end by 0 bases, with 17 bases between. CDR3 size: 16 residues. Germline assignment: CDR1 DFQATT and CDR2 SNEGSKA (reference sequence). This chain's CDR3 is CSASARRFYSYNEQFF. Here the CDR3 DNA reads TGCAGTGCTTCGGCTCGTAGGTTCTACTCCTACAATGAGCAGTTCTTC.

The rearrangement joins TRBV28 to TRBJ1-1; D remains ambiguous. The CDR3 covers 14 residues. V gave up 3 bases and J gave up 0 bases, with 8 bases separating them. CDR1 is MDHEN, CDR2 SYDVKM, per germline. The CDR3 loop reads CASSLLVMNTEAFF. CDR3 DNA: TGTGCCAGCAGTTTGCTGGTAATGAACACTGAAGCTTTCTTT.

The J gene is TRBJ1-2, the V gene TRBV6-2 or TRBV6-3; D gene ambiguous. In germline, CDR1 is MNHEY, CDR2 SVGEGT. The CDR3 is 12 amino acids. Trimming left V 2 bases short and J 6 bases short, with 7 bases between. The CDR3 sequence is CASSYRVDGYTF. CDR3 DNA: TGTGCCAGCAGTTACAGGGTCGATGGCTACACCTTC.

This clonotype was detected ten times or more. V usage is TRBV28 and J usage is TRBJ2-6, with D tentatively TRBD1 or TRBD2 (5 bases each). V lost 5 bases and J 5 bases, leaving 16 bases between the germline ends. Germline assignment: CDR1 MDHEN and CDR2 SYDVKM. The CDR3 is 16 residues long. The CDR3 DNA is TGTGCCAGCAGTCCAACGGGGCGTCCTAGGGCCAACGTCCTGACTTTC. As protein: CASSPTGRPRANVLTF.

The rearrangement links TRBV7-3 to TRBJ1-2; possibly TRBD1 for D (6 bases). In germline, CDR1 is SGHTA, CDR2 FQGTGA. The CDR3 sequence is 14 residues long. The V gene lost 2 bases and the J gene lost 8 bases, with 15 bases spanning the gap. The CDR3 nucleotides read TGTGCCAGCAGCTTAGGGCCGGGGGGACAAGGCTACACCTTC. Translated: CASSLGPGGQGYTF.

This clonotype was recorded at least ten times. The chain uses TRBV6-2 or TRBV6-3 and TRBJ2-7; D is unclear. Deletions cut 9 bases from V and 0 bases from J, with 12 bases between. The germline CDR1 and CDR2 sequences are MNHEY and SVGEGT. The CDR3 has 13 residues. The CDR3 reads CASRAPSSYEQYF. As DNA, the CDR3 is TGTGCCAGTAGGGCGCCGAGCTCCTACGAGCAGTACTTC.

This clonotype was seen more than once but under ten times. The chain recombines TRBV28 with TRBJ1-2, with 8 bases identical to TRBD1. V shed 4 bases, J shed 8 bases, and the junction held 9 bases outside the gene matches. CDR3 size: 14 residues. Per germline, CDR1 MDHEN and CDR2 SYDVKM. The CDR3 region is CASSSGTGVKGYTF. CDR3 sequence (DNA): TGTGCCAGCAGTTCCGGGACAGGAGTGAAAGGCTACACCTTC.